This TCR beta chain was documented in a study of graft-versus-host responses after intestinal transplantation. The overall study: The recipients all started with anti-thymocyte globulin induction and then took tacrolimus and steroids for roughly 3 years. General study findings and limits: Some GvH clones appeared in ileal mucosa or blood before recipient bone marrow. When patients had graft-donor T cell macrochimerism, their allografts held high graft-versus-host to host-versus-graft clonal ratios.

The CDR3 is made up of 13 amino acids. Trimming cost V 4 bases and J 7 bases; bases outside gene matches: 4. Germline V gene lookup returns CDR1 SGHVS and CDR2 FQNEAQ. This clone occurred a few times. The antigen is not known. Method: immunoSEQ multiplex PCR; TCRdb's copy keeps in-frame clones and lacks some. Altogether approximately 54,000 clones are present, about 90% being singletons, with the ten largest covering 5% to 6.5%. This chain uses TRBV7-8 with TRBJ1-5; 7 nucleotides line up with TRBD1. Sequencing was performed on PBMCs, taken more than 650 days after intestinal transplant. This receptor was taken from a human patient who received an intestinal transplant, so some T cells may come from the graft donor. In nucleotides, the CDR3 is TGTGCCAGCAGCTCGACAGGGTGGCAGCCCCAGCATTTT. It yields the protein CASSSTGWQPQHF. The full variable domain, with the rest looked up from reference TRBV7-8 and TRBJ1-5, is GAGVSQSPRYKVAKRGQDVALRCDPISGHVSLFWYQQALGQGPEFLTYFQNEAQLDKSGLPSDRFFAERPEGSVSTLKIQRTQQEDSAVYLCASSSTGWQPQHFGDGTRLSIL.